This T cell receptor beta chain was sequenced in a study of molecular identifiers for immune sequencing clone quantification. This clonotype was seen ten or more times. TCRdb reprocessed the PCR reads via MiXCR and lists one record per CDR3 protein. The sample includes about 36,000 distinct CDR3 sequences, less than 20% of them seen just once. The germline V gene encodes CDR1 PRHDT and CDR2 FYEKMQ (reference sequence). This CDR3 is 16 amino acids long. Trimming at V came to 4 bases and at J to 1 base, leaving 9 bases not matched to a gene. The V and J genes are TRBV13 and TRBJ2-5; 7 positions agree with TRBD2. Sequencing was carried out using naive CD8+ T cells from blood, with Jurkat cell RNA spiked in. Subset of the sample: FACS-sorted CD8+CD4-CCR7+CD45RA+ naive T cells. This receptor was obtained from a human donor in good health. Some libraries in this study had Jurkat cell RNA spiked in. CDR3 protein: CASSSRTSGTQETQYF. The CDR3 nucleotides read TGTGCCAGCAGCTCTCGGACTAGTGGGACCCAAGAGACCCAGTACTTC.